Listed below are T cell receptor beta chains from one sample, sequenced in a study of T cells in pancreatic ductal adenocarcinoma. Using immunoSEQ multiplex PCR, the repertoire was profiled, and TCRdb retains in-frame clones only, with some absent. This sample has about 100,000 clones, with roughly 96% found just once. The specimen was PBMCs. The receptors shown here come from a human donor with pancreatic ductal adenocarcinoma. CDR3s include the opening cysteine and the closing phenylalanine or tryptophan. Fields, in order: V gene, J gene, CDR3 protein.

TRBV6-5	TRBJ2-7	CASSYSAGGDYEQYF
TRBV6-4	TRBJ2-1	CASSPLSGTHNEQFF
TRBV7-9	TRBJ2-2	CAIPSGTGSNTGELFF
TRBV5-1	TRBJ2-3	CASSLGRPTDTQYF
TRBV2	TRBJ1-4	CASSDLDREKLFF
TRBV28	TRBJ2-7	CASRLDRGDYEQYF
TRBV28	TRBJ2-7	CASSLPTGGFEQYF
TRBV12-5	TRBJ2-1	CASGLGWEQFF
TRBV27	TRBJ2-2	CASSSDRGKTGELFF
TRBV5-1	TRBJ1-2	CASSNPGPRGGYTF
TRBV10-1	TRBJ2-7	CASSESTLREQYF
TRBV11-3	TRBJ2-1	CASSLGGTGGYNEQFF
TRBV18	TRBJ2-3	CASSPTLATDTQYF
TRBV30	TRBJ2-7	CAWSQGDRVGEQYF
TRBV11-2	TRBJ2-7	CASSRSSYEQYF
TRBV5-8	TRBJ2-1	CASSVSGTSGTTEYNEQFF
TRBV11-2	TRBJ2-3	CASSPNGDTQYF
TRBV28	TRBJ1-5	CASSFLADSNQPQHF
TRBV10-1	TRBJ2-2	CDVLAGGSTGELFF
TRBV7-8	TRBJ2-5	CASSGRGRTGGAPGTQYF
TRBV27	TRBJ1-1	CASSTTGDSEAFF
TRBV28	TRBJ2-1	CASRTDNEQFF
TRBV4-1	TRBJ2-2	CASRQDRYGDTGELFF